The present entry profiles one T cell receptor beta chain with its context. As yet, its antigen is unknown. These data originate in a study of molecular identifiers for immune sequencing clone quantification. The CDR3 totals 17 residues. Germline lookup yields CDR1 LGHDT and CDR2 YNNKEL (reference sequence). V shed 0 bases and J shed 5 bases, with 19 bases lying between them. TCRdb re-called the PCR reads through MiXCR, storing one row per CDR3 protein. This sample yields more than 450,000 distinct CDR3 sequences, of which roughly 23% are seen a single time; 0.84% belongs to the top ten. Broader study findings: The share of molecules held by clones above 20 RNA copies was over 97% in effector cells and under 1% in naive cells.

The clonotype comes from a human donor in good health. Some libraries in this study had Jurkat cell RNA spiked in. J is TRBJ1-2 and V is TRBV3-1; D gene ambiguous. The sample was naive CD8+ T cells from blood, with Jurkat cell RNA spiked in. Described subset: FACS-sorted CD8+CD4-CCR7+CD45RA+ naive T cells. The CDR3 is CASSQDLIYTEIYGYTF. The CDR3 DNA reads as TGTGCCAGCAGCCAAGACCTAATTTATACAGAGATTTATGGCTACACCTTC.